Each of the 29 T cell receptor beta chains below was sequenced from the same sample in a study of control samples from healthy donors and cancer patients. Some clones are missing from TCRdb's copy, which holds only in-frame ones; the method was immunoSEQ multiplex PCR. The table records approximately 150,000 clones, about 90% of them present only once. The sample taken for sequencing was blood. The receptors stem from a man aged 18-30 years in good health.

The chain employs TRBV28 and TRBJ2-5; 10 nucleotides match TRBD2. Germline CDR1 is MDHEN and CDR2 is SYDVKM. Trimming took 4 bases from V and 5 from J; bases not matched to a gene: 13. This CDR3 spans 17 amino acids. CDR3 sequence (DNA): TGTGCCAGCAGTTGGGTTAGCGGGGGGTTCCCGGGGGAGACCCAGTACTTC. This sequence encodes CASSWVSGGFPGETQYF.

The V and J genes are TRBV6-5 and TRBJ1-1, with D hard to call. Trimming removed 4 bases at V and 0 bases at J, with 6 bases between. The CDR3 contains 13 residues. Germline V gene data show CDR1 as MNHEY and CDR2 as SVGAGI. The CDR3 reads CASSLQMNTEAFF. The CDR3 DNA follows: TGTGCCAGCAGTTTACAGATGAACACTGAAGCTTTCTTT.

The rearrangement links TRBV4-1 to TRBJ2-1, with 14 nucleotides matching TRBD2. Trimming took 0 bases from V and 6 from J; bases not matched to a gene: 1. The CDR3 sequence is 16 residues long. Per the germline V gene, CDR1 is MGHRA and CDR2 is YSYEKL. The chain's CDR3 is CASSQDGTSGGNEQFF. The CDR3 nucleotides read TGCGCCAGCAGCCAAGATGGGACTAGCGGGGGCAATGAGCAGTTCTTC.

This rearrangement joins TRBV6-2 or TRBV6-3 to TRBJ1-2; D unclear. With 4 bases removed from V and 0 bases from J, the gap between germline ends came to 18 bases. The CDR3 sequence is 17 residues long. From germline, CDR1 is MNHEY and CDR2 SVGEGT. The CDR3 protein is CASSSQKTASTNYGYTF. CDR3 coding DNA: TGTGCCAGCAGTTCCCAGAAAACAGCCTCTACTAACTATGGCTACACCTTC.

The chain links TRBV4-2 to TRBJ2-5; 11 bases fit TRBD2. Germline V gene data show CDR1 as LGHNA and CDR2 as YNFKEQ. Germline trimming cut 5 bases from V and 2 bases from J; bases unmatched to any gene: 4. The CDR3 spans 15 residues. The CDR3 sequence is CASSGSSGGQETQYF. CDR3 DNA: TGTGCCAGCAGCGGGTCTAGCGGGGGGCAAGAGACCCAGTACTTC.

This rearrangement joins TRBV7-2 to TRBJ2-3, with no clear D. V was shortened by 5 bases and J by 3 bases, with 12 bases between the two germline ends. Looked up from germline, CDR1 is SGHTA and CDR2 is FQGNSA. The CDR3 consists of 14 residues. The CDR3 nucleotides read TGTGCCAGCAGCACCAGTCTAGGGACAGATACGCAGTATTTT. Translation gives CASSTSLGTDTQYF. Full variable domain (remainder filled in from reference TRBV7-2 and TRBJ2-3): GAGVSQSPSNKVTEKGKDVELRCDPISGHTALYWYRQSLGQGLEFLIYFQGNSAPDKSGLPSDRFSAERTGGSVSTLTIQRTQQEDSAVYLCASSTSLGTDTQYFGPGTRLTVL.

This sequence joins TRBV25-1 and TRBJ2-7; a possible D gene is TRBD1 (5 bases). The V end lost 2 bases, the J end lost 2 bases, and 10 bases lay between the germline ends. Germline V gene sequence: CDR1 MGHDK, CDR2 SYGVNS. The CDR3 covers 14 residues. The CDR3 bases are TGTGCCAGCAGTGAAGTGGACAAAACCTACGAGCAGTACTTC. Its protein is CASSEVDKTYEQYF.

The chain links TRBV7-9 to TRBJ2-3; D unclear. The CDR3 length is 11 residues. Trimming cost V 6 bases and J 5 bases, with 6 bases left between them. Per germline, CDR1 SEHNR and CDR2 FQNEAQ (reference sequence). DNA for the CDR3: TGTGCCAGCAGGATCGGAGATACGCAGTATTTT. Protein sequence: CASRIGDTQYF.

This clone was observed a few times. The gene calls are TRBV7-9 and TRBJ1-1; unclear D gene. The CDR3 consists of 13 residues. In germline, CDR1 is SEHNR, CDR2 FQNEAQ (reference sequence). V was shortened by 5 bases and J by 4 bases, with 11 bases between the two germline ends. Here the CDR3 DNA reads TGTGCCAGCAGCCCCTCACTATCCACTGAAGCTTTCTTT. Protein product: CASSPSLSTEAFF.

The CDR3 sequence is CASSSGLAGGRARDTQYF. CDR3 nucleotide sequence: TGCGCCAGCAGCTCGGGACTCGCGGGGGGGCGGGCTAGAGATACGCAGTATTTT. The gene calls are TRBV5-1 and TRBJ2-3; 9 positions agree with TRBD2. The trim removed 3 bases at V and 5 bases at J, leaving 16 bases unmatched. In germline, CDR1 is SGHRS, CDR2 YFSETQ. This CDR3 has 18 amino acids.

The chain is built from TRBV9 and TRBJ2-3, with D possibly matching TRBD2 (5 bases). The CDR3 extends over 12 amino acids. Trimming pared 5 bases from V and 4 bases from J, leaving 8 bases between. Germline lookup yields CDR1 SGDLS and CDR2 YYNGEE. In nucleotides, the CDR3 is TGTGCCAGCAGTAACGGGGCAGATACGCAGTATTTT. Translating it yields CASSNGADTQYF.

The chain employs TRBV11-3 and TRBJ2-2; maybe TRBD2 (6 bases). V was cut by 8 bases and J by 4 bases, with 14 bases left in between. The CDR3 runs to 14 residues. The germline V gene encodes CDR1 SGHNT and CDR2 YENEEA. The CDR3 nucleotides read TGTGCCAGCTCCGACGGGGGACCCACCGGGGAGCTGTTTTTT. This sequence encodes CASSDGGPTGELFF. Full variable domain (remainder filled in from reference TRBV11-3 and TRBJ2-2): EAGVVQSPRYKIIEKKQPVAFWCNPISGHNTLYWYLQNLGQGPELLIRYENEEAVDDSQLPKDRFSAERLKGVDSTLKIQPAELGDSAVYLCASSDGGPTGELFFGEGSRLTVL.

J is TRBJ1-5 and V is TRBV19; 8 bases are shared with TRBD1. The CDR3 loop spans 15 amino acids. Germline lookup yields CDR1 LNHDA and CDR2 SQIVND (reference sequence). V shed 6 bases and J 2 bases; nucleotides not matched to a gene: 6. The DNA for the CDR3 is TGTGCCAGTAGGCGAGACAGGGGCGGCAATCAGCCCCAGCATTTT. Translation: CASRRDRGGNQPQHF.

The chain is built from TRBV6-2 or TRBV6-3 and TRBJ1-5, with no clear D. Germline V lookup: CDR1 MNHEY, CDR2 SVGEGT. The CDR3 loop spans 15 amino acids. V was trimmed by 5 bases and J by 3 bases, leaving 14 bases between them. The CDR3 loop is CASSPHHTFNQPQHF. CDR3 DNA sequence: TGTGCCAGCAGTCCCCACCACACCTTCAATCAGCCCCAGCATTTT.

V and J are TRBV5-1 and TRBJ1-1, with D possibly matching TRBD1 (5 bases). Trimming removed 2 bases at V and 0 bases at J, with 11 bases between. This CDR3 spans 15 amino acids. CDR1 and CDR2 (germline): SGHRS, YFSETQ. CDR3 in DNA: TGCGCCAGCAGCTTAAGAGGGGTCGTGAACACTGAAGCTTTCTTT. The encoded protein is CASSLRGVVNTEAFF.

The rearrangement uses TRBV10-3 and TRBJ2-1, with TRBD1 as a possible D gene (5 bases). Trimming stripped 7 bases from V and 0 bases from J, with 10 bases between. Germline V gene data show CDR1 as ENHRY and CDR2 as SYGVKD. The CDR3 spans 14 residues. The DNA of the CDR3 is TGTGCCATCATGGAAGGGGTCTCCTACAATGAGCAGTTCTTC. Protein: CAIMEGVSYNEQFF.

The V gene is TRBV9, the J gene TRBJ2-2; D gene unclear. The germline CDR1 and CDR2 sequences are SGDLS and YYNGEE. V gave up 3 bases and J gave up 6 bases, with 9 bases separating them. This CDR3 has 13 amino acids. CDR3 amino acids: CASSAAVPGELFF. The CDR3 coding sequence is TGTGCCAGCAGCGCCGCCGTCCCCGGGGAGCTGTTTTTT.

The rearrangement joins TRBV5-5 to TRBJ1-1, with D tentatively TRBD1 (5 bases). Trimming took off 7 bases at V and 3 bases at J, with 16 bases between the two ends. Germline V gene lookup returns CDR1 SGHKS and CDR2 YYEKEE (reference sequence). This CDR3 comprises 14 residues. The CDR3 loop reads CASHLWGGDTEAFF. In DNA form, the CDR3 reads TGTGCCAGCCACCTCTGGGGGGGGGACACTGAAGCTTTCTTT.

J is TRBJ1-3 and V is TRBV27; tentatively, D is TRBD1 (6 bases). V was cut by 6 bases and J by 1 base, with 13 bases left in between. Per germline, CDR1 MNHEY and CDR2 SMNVEV (reference sequence). The CDR3 is made up of 15 amino acids. The CDR3 DNA follows: TGTGCCAGCAGGAATACAGGGTCGTCTGGAAACACCATATATTTT. As protein: CASRNTGSSGNTIYF.

This chain connects TRBV12-3 or TRBV12-4 to TRBJ2-5; D is unresolved. The CDR3 contains 13 residues. Between the trimmed V and J ends, which lost 3 bases and 5 bases, there was a span of 10 bases. CDR3 sequence reads: CASSFGFRETQYF. The DNA of the CDR3 is TGTGCCAGCAGTTTTGGGTTTCGGGAGACCCAGTACTTC.

This rearrangement joins TRBV18 to TRBJ2-7; a weak D match, TRBD2 (5 bases). Trimming shortened V by 4 bases and J by 2 bases, and 15 bases separated the two germline ends. Germline V gene lookup returns CDR1 KGHSH and CDR2 LQKENI. The CDR3 has 15 residues. The CDR3 spells CASSLTSGETYEQYF. The CDR3 nucleotides are TGTGCCAGCTCACTGACTTCCGGGGAAACCTACGAGCAGTACTTC.

The chain couples TRBV28 to TRBJ1-2; tentatively, D is TRBD1 (5 bases). This CDR3 contains 14 residues. Trimming left V 9 bases short and J 8 bases short, with 22 bases between. CDR1 and CDR2 from the germline V gene are MDHEN and SYDVKM. The chain's CDR3 is CASWSPGTPEGYTF. For the CDR3, the DNA is TGTGCCAGTTGGAGCCCAGGGACCCCAGAGGGCTACACCTTC.

The chain links TRBV7-3 to TRBJ2-2, with TRBD1 as a possible D gene (6 bases). CDR1 and CDR2 (germline): SGHTA, FQGTGA. This CDR3 region has 13 residues. V was pared by 3 bases and J by 5 bases, with 7 bases between. CDR3 loop: CASSFTGTGELFF. The CDR3 coding sequence is TGTGCCAGCAGCTTCACAGGGACCGGGGAGCTGTTTTTT.

The rearrangement joins TRBV9 to TRBJ1-2; TRBD1 aligns across 9 bases. The junction had 16 bases not matched to a gene; V was cut back by 3 bases and J by 7 bases. Germline CDR1 SGDLS, CDR2 YYNGEE. This CDR3 has 17 amino acids. This CDR3 is CASSGHRDRDWLGGYTF. CDR3 DNA sequence: TGTGCCAGCAGCGGACACCGGGACAGGGATTGGCTGGGTGGCTACACCTTC.

The chain links TRBV7-6 to TRBJ1-3; tentatively, D is TRBD1 (5 bases). Looked up from germline, CDR1 is SGHVS and CDR2 is FNYEAQ. V was trimmed by 6 bases and J by 1 base, leaving 7 bases between them. The CDR3 is made up of 13 amino acids. CDR3 sequence reads: CASRGGSGNTIYF. The CDR3 bases are TGTGCCAGCAGGGGGGGGTCTGGAAACACCATATATTTT. The full variable domain, its missing parts supplied by reference TRBV7-6 and TRBJ1-3, is GAGVSQSPRYKVTKRGQDVALRCDPISGHVSLYWYRQALGQGPEFLTYFNYEAQQDKSGLPNDRFSAERPEGSISTLTIQRTEQRDSAMYRCASRGGSGNTIYFGEGSWLTVV.

The CDR3 spells CASSHLWTGLQETQYF. DNA for the CDR3: TGTGCCAGCAGCCATCTTTGGACAGGCCTTCAAGAGACCCAGTACTTC. This chain links TRBV11-2 with TRBJ2-5; 7 nucleotides agree with TRBD1. J lost 2 bases, V lost 5 bases, and 11 bases had no gene match. Looked up from germline, CDR1 is SGHAT and CDR2 is FQNNGV. The CDR3 is made up of 16 amino acids.

V and J are TRBV28 and TRBJ1-2; D remains unclear. Trimming left V 3 bases short and J 7 bases short, with 6 bases between. The germline gives CDR1 MDHEN, CDR2 SYDVKM. CDR3 length equals 11 residues. The CDR3 loop reads CASSFGIGYTF. The CDR3 DNA sequence: TGTGCCAGCAGTTTCGGGATTGGCTACACCTTC.

V is TRBV18 and J is TRBJ1-4; 8 bases match TRBD1. CDR1 KGHSH and CDR2 LQKENI come from the germline V gene. The V segment lost 3 bases and the J segment 5 bases; nucleotides outside the gene matches: 2. CDR3 length: 14 amino acids. In nucleotides, the CDR3 is TGTGCCAGCTCACCCGGGACAGGAAATGAAAAACTGTTTTTT. Translated: CASSPGTGNEKLFF. The complete variable domain, with remaining parts taken from reference TRBV18 and TRBJ1-4, reads NAGVMQNPRHLVRRRGQEARLRCSPMKGHSHVYWYRQLPEEGLKFMVYLQKENIIDESGMPKERFSAEFPKEGPSILRIQQVVRGDSAAYFCASSPGTGNEKLFFGSGTQLSVL.

This chain uses TRBV6-5 with TRBJ2-3; 9 nucleotides match TRBD2. V gave up 4 bases and J gave up 7 bases; unmatched junction bases: 6. The CDR3 spans 14 residues. CDR1 is MNHEY and CDR2 is SVGAGI in the germline V gene. The chain's CDR3 is CASSFGGGVNTQYF. CDR3 bases: TGTGCCAGCAGTTTCGGCGGGGGGGTAAATACGCAGTATTTT.